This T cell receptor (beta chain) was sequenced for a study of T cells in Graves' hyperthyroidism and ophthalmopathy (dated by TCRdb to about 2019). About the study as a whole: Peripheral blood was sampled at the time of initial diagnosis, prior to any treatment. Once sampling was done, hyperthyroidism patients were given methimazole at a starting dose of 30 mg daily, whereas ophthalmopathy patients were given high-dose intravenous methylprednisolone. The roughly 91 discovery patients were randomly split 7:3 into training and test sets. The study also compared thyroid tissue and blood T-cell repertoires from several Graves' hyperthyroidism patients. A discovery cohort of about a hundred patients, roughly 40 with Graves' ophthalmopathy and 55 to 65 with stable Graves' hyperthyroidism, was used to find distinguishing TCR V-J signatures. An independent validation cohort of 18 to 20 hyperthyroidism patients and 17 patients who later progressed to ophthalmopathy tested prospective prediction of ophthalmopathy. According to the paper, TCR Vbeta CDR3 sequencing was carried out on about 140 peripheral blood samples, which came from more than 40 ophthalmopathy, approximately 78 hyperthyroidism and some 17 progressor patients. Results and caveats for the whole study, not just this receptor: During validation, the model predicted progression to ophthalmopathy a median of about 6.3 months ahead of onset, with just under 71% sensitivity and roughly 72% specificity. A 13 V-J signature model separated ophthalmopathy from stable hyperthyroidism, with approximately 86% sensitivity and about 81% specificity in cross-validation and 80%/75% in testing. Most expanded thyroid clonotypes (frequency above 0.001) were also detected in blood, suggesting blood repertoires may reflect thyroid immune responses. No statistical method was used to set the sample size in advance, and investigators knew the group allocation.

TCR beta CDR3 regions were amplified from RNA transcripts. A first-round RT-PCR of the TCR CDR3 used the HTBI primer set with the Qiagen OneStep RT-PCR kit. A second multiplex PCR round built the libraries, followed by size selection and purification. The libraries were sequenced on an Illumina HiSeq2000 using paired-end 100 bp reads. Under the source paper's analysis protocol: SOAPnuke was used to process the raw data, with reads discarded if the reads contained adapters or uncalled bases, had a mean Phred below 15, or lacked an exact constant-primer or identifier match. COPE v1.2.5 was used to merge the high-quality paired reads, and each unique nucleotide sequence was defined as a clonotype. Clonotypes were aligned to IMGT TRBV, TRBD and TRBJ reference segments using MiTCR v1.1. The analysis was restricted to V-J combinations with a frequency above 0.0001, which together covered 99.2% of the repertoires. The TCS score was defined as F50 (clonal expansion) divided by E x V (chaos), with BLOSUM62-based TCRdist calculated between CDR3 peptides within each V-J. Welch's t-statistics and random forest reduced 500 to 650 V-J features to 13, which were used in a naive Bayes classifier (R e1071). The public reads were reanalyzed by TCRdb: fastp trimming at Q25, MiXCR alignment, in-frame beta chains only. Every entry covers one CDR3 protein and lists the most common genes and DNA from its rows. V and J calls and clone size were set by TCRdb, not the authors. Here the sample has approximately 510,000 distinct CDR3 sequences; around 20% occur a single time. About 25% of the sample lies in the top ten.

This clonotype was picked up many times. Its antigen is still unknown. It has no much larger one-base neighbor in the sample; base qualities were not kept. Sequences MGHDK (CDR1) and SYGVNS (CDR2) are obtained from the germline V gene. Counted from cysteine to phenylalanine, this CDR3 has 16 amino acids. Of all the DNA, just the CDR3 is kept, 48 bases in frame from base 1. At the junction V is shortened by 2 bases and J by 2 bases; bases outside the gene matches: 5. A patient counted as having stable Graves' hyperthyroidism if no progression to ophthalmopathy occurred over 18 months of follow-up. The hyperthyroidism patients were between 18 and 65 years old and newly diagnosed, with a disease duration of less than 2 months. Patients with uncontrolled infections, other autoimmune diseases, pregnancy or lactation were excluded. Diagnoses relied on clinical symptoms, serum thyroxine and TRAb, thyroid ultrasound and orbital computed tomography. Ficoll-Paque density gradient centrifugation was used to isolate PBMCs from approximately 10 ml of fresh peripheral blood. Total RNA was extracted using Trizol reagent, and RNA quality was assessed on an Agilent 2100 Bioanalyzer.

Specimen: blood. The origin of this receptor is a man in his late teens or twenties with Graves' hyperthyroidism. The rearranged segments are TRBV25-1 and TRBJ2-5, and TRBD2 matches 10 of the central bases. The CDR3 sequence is CASSELGAGGQETQYF. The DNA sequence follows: TGTGCCAGCAGTGAACTCGGAGCGGGGGGGCAAGAGACCCAGTACTTC.